This T cell receptor (beta chain) is from a study of T cell changes during pregnancy in multiple sclerosis. Clones were sequenced by immunoSEQ multiplex PCR, and TCRdb holds only the in-frame ones, with some missing. The table shows some 41,000 clones, with 80% to 90% occurring only once. Trimming removed 5 bases at V and 2 bases at J, with 12 bases between. The germline V gene has CDR1 SGHTA and CDR2 FQGNSA. The CDR3 is made up of 14 amino acids. The J gene is TRBJ1-1, the V gene TRBV7-2; maybe TRBD1 (5 bases). Here the sequenced sample was CD4+ T cells from peripheral blood mononuclear cells, taken after pregnancy. The source of this sequence is a female donor with multiple sclerosis, enrolled in a pregnancy study. CDR3 residues: CASSIRGKNTEAFF. As DNA, the CDR3 is TGTGCCAGCAGCATTCGGGGGAAAAACACTGAAGCTTTCTTT.